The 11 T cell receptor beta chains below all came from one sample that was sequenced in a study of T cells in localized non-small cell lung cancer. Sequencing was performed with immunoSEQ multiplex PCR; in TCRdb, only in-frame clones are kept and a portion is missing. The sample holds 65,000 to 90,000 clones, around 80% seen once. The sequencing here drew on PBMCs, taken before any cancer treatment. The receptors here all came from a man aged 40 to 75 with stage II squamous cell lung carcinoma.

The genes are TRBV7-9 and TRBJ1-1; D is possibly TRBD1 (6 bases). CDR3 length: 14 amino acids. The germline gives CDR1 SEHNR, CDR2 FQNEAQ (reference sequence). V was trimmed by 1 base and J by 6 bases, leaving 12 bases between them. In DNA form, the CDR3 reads TGTGCCAGCAGCTTAGGGACAGCTGAACCTGAAGCTTTCTTT. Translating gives CASSLGTAEPEAFF.

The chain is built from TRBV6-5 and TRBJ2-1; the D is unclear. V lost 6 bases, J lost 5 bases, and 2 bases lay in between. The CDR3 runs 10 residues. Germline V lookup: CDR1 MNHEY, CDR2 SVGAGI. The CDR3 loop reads CASRNNEQFF. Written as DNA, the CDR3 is TGTGCCAGCAGGAACAATGAGCAGTTCTTC.

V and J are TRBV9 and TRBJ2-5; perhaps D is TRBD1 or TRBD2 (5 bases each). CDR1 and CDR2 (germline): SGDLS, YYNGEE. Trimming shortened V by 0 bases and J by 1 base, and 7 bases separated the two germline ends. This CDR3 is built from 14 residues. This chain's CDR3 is CASSVGGIQETQYF. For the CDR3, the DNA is TGTGCCAGCAGCGTAGGGGGGATCCAAGAGACCCAGTACTTC.

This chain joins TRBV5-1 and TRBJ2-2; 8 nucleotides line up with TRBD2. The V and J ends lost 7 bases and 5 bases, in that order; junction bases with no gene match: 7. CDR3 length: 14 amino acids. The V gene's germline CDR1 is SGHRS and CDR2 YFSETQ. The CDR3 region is CASGPGLGTGELFF. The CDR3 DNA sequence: TGCGCCAGCGGTCCGGGACTAGGGACCGGGGAGCTGTTTTTT.

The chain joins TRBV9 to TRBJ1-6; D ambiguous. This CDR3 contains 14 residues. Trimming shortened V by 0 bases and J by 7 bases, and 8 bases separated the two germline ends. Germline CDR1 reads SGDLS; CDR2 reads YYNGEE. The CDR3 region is CASSVAGSNSPLHF. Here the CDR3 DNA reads TGTGCCAGCAGCGTAGCGGGATCAAATTCACCCCTCCACTTT.

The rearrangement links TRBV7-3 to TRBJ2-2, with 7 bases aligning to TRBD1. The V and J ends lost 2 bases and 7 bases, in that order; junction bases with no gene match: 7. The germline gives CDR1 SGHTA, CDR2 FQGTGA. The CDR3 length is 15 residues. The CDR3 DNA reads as TGTGCCAGCAGCTTAGAAAGGGGGCATGACGGGGAGCTGTTTTTT. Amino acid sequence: CASSLERGHDGELFF. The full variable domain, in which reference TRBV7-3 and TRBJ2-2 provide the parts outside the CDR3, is GAGVSQTPSNKVTEKGKYVELRCDPISGHTALYWYRQSLGQGPEFLIYFQGTGAADDSGLPNDRFFAVRPEGSVSTLKIQRTERGDSAVYLCASSLERGHDGELFFGEGSRLTVL.

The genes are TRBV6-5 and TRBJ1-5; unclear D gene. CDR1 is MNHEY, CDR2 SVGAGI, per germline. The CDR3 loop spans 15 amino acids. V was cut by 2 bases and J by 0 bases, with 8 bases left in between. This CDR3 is CASSYGQHSNQPQHF. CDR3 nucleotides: TGTGCCAGCAGTTACGGCCAGCATAGCAATCAGCCCCAGCATTTT.

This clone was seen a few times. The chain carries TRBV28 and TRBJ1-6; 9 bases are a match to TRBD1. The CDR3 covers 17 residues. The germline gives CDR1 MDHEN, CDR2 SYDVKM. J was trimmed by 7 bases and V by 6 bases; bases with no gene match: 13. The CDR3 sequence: CASRLLASGTGNSPLHF. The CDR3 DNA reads TGTGCCAGCAGACTACTAGCCTCCGGGACAGGGAATTCACCCCTCCACTTT.

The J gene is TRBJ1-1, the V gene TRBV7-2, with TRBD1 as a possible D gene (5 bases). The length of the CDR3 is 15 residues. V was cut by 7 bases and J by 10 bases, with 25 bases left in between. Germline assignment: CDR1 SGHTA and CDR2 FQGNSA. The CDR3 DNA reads TGTGCCAGCACCTTCACGGGGCGGGGCCTAGTGGGAGCTTTCTTT. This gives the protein CASTFTGRGLVGAFF.

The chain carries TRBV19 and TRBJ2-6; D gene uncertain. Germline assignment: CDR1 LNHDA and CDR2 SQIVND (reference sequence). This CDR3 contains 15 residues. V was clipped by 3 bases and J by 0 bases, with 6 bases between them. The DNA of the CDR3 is TGTGCCAGTAGTATTACCCCCTCTGGGGCCAACGTCCTGACTTTC. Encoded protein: CASSITPSGANVLTF.

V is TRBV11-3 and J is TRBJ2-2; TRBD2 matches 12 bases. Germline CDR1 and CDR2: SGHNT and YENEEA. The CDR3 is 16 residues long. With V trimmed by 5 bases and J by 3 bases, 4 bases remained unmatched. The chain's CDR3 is CASSRRLAGDTGELFF. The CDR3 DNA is TGTGCCAGCAGCCGACGACTAGCGGGAGACACCGGGGAGCTGTTTTTT. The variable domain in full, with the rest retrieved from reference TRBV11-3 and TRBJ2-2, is EAGVVQSPRYKIIEKKQPVAFWCNPISGHNTLYWYLQNLGQGPELLIRYENEEAVDDSQLPKDRFSAERLKGVDSTLKIQPAELGDSAVYLCASSRRLAGDTGELFFGEGSRLTVL.